This T cell receptor beta chain was sequenced for a study of T cells in Graves' hyperthyroidism and ophthalmopathy. Amplification targeted TCR beta CDR3 regions from RNA transcripts. A set of HTBI primers served as the primers for a first-round RT-PCR of the TCR CDR3. Via MiXCR, TCRdb re-called the multiplex PCR reads, giving one row per CDR3 protein. There are hundreds of thousands of distinct CDR3 sequences in the sample; 20% to 25% occur only once, and roughly a third lies in the top ten. This clonotype originated in a man aged 25-45 years with Graves' ophthalmopathy. Sequences were obtained from blood.

CDR3 protein: CASSRERGSGTEAFF. The CDR3 DNA follows: TGCGCCAGCAGCCGGGAGCGGGGATCGGGAACTGAAGCTTTCTTT. The gene calls are TRBV4-1 and TRBJ1-1; D remains ambiguous. This CDR3 spans 15 amino acids. CDR1 MGHRA and CDR2 YSYEKL come from the germline V gene. The V gene lost 4 bases and the J gene lost 5 bases, with 17 bases spanning the gap.